This T cell receptor beta chain was obtained from a study of CD8 T cells in Susac syndrome (dated by TCRdb to the late 2010s). Some background on the complete study: Among the sequenced Susac syndrome patients, six had clinically active disease and under ten were in clinical remission. Susac syndrome patients were therapy-naive, on corticosteroids (some also receiving IVIg), or on IVIg alone at blood withdrawal. The study used repertoire sequencing to test whether antigen drove CD8+ T cell activation and differentiation in Susac syndrome. The study at large found these results: The number of individuals in the TCR sequencing and HLA analysis was recognized as being relatively small. No clonal expansion was detected in the CD4+ T cell repertoire of Susac syndrome patients.

This clonotype has only a few counts. Its antigen target is currently unknown. The sample holds no much larger clone one base away, and base qualities are not on file. Peripheral blood CD8+ and CD4+ T cells from healthy donors, Susac syndrome patients and multiple sclerosis patients were profiled using high-throughput TCR beta sequencing. Recently defined diagnostic criteria for definite or probable disease were met by the Susac syndrome patients. CD8+ TEMRA cells were enriched by FACS, while bulk CD8+ and CD4+ T cells were purified by magnetic negative isolation. Blood was drawn into EDTA tubes, processed within 24 hours, and PBMCs were isolated by density gradient centrifugation. PBMCs intended for TCR sequencing were frozen in liquid nitrogen and were later thawed in a 37 degrees C water bath. A purity of at least 90% was achieved for sorted or isolated CD4+, CD8+ and CD8+ TEMRA cells. Deletion took 10 bases off V and 6 bases off J, with a span of 16 bases between the germline ends. The germline V gene supplies CDR1 MNHNS and CDR2 SASEGT. Inclusive of the bounding cysteine and phenylalanine, the CDR3 is 12 residues long. Just CDR3 DNA is preserved here, 36 bases in frame from base 1.

RNA was extracted with the RNeasy kit and about 0.5 to 1 ug was reverse transcribed using random hexamers. The immunoSEQ multiplex PCR assay, covering 54 Vbeta and 13 Jbeta segments, was used to amplify TCR beta CDR3 regions. PCR amplification bias was corrected by using a synthetic template baseline for primer optimization and computational correction. The original methods were these. Reads were assigned to V, D and J genes according to IMGT and analyzed in immunoSEQ Analyzer, with only productive sequences retained. Clonality was computed as one minus Shannon entropy normalized by log2 of the number of productive unique sequences. Public and private clones were assessed among the 100 most prevalent clones of each patient and control. Clones were defined as Susac-specific if absent from the healthy and MS cohorts, from 1052 published viral clones and from other ImmuneACCESS disease sequences. TCRdb ran its own pipeline on the public reads, namely fastp trimming at Q25 and MiXCR clone calling, and kept in-frame beta chains. Each entry merges the rows of one CDR3 protein and shows their most common DNA and genes. TCRdb, not the original authors, processed these V and J calls. This sample comprises 70,000 to 75,000 distinct CDR3 sequences, about 92% of them detected only once. The ten largest clonotypes hold around 0.15% of the sample.

Material for sequencing was CD4+ T cells from PBMCs. The rearrangement combines TRBV6-1 with TRBJ2-7, and perhaps TRBD2 as D gene, on 5 matching bases. This TCR was recovered from a human donor with Susac syndrome. The DNA sequence is TGTGCCACCACGTATTTCGGGGTCGAGCAGTACTTC. Its protein product is CATTYFGVEQYF.